Shown below are 19 T cell receptor beta chains from a single sample sequenced in a study of cytomegalovirus exposure and HLA in healthy donors. The PCR ran on 60 Vbeta and 13 Jbeta primers. The data were produced by immunoSEQ multiplex PCR, yet TCRdb's version contains in-frame clones alone and is incomplete. The sample has under 200,000 clones, about 71% seen once. Material for sequencing was PBMCs. The source of these receptors is a man aged 50-59 years in good health and CMV-seronegative.

The chain couples TRBV6-5 to TRBJ2-3, with 8 bases lining up with TRBD2. The V gene end was trimmed by 7 bases and the J gene end by 2 bases; junction bases not matched to a gene: 8. CDR3 length: 15 amino acids. Germline CDR1 reads MNHEY; CDR2 reads SVGAGI. This chain's CDR3 is CASTQAGGNTDTQYF. The CDR3 coding sequence is TGTGCCAGCACTCAGGCGGGGGGCAACACAGATACGCAGTATTTT.

The genes are TRBV5-6 and TRBJ1-6, with D unresolved. The V gene lost 0 bases and the J gene lost 4 bases, with 5 bases spanning the gap. CDR1 and CDR2 (germline): SGHDT, YYEEEE. CDR3 length equals 14 residues. In DNA, the CDR3 is TGTGCCAGCAGCTTGGGCGGATATAATTCACCCCTCCACTTT. Amino acids: CASSLGGYNSPLHF.

This CDR3 reads CASSLRSISTDTQYF. In DNA form, the CDR3 reads TGTGCCAGCAGCTTAAGGAGCATTAGCACAGATACGCAGTATTTT. The J gene is TRBJ2-3, the V gene TRBV7-2, with D unresolved. Trimming removed 2 bases from V and 0 bases from J, with 9 bases in between. The germline V gene encodes CDR1 SGHTA and CDR2 FQGNSA. This CDR3 is 15 amino acids long.

This clone was seen a few times. The chain joins TRBV27 to TRBJ2-7; 8 bases fit TRBD1. CDR3 size: 16 residues. V was pared by 5 bases and J by 2 bases, with 11 bases of the junction left unmatched. Germline CDR1 reads MNHEY; CDR2 reads SMNVEV (reference sequence). This chain's CDR3 is CASSRPSGTGPYEQYF. The CDR3 bases are TGTGCCAGCAGTCGACCCTCCGGGACAGGACCCTACGAGCAGTACTTC.

V is TRBV10-1 and J is TRBJ1-5, with unresolved D. Germline lookup yields CDR1 WNHNN and CDR2 SYGVQD (reference sequence). This CDR3 has 16 amino acids. The V end was cut by 3 bases, the J end by 0 bases, with 12 bases between. DNA of the CDR3: TGCGCCAGCAGTGAAATGACACACCTTAGCAATCAGCCCCAGCATTTT. It translates to CASSEMTHLSNQPQHF.

This clone was found once. Germline is not matched at one junction end, which may reflect a read error. The sample carries other DNA sequences with the same CDR3. The chain recombines TRBV11-2 with TRBJ1-6, with 9 bases fitting TRBD1. The CDR3 is made up of 15 amino acids. Looked up from germline, CDR1 is SGHAT and CDR2 is FQNNGV. CDR3 DNA: TGTGCCAGCAGCCCATTGACAGGGGGTAATTCCCCCCTCCACTTT. The encoded protein is CASSPLTGGNSPLHF.

This chain's CDR3 is CASSTRGHSYGYTF. As DNA, the CDR3 is TGTGCCAGCAGTACCAGGGGGCATAGCTATGGCTACACCTTC. J is TRBJ1-2 and V is TRBV6-5; TRBD1 matches 8 bases. CDR1 is MNHEY, CDR2 SVGAGI, per germline. The ends lost 5 bases at V and 4 bases at J; junction bases unmatched: 6. The CDR3 covers 14 residues.

The CDR3 DNA follows: TGTGCCAGTAGTTTCAGGGGGAATTCACCCCTCCACTTT. Amino acid sequence: CASSFRGNSPLHF. This chain connects TRBV19 to TRBJ1-6, with 7 nucleotides matching TRBD1. The CDR3 is made up of 13 amino acids. From germline, CDR1 is LNHDA and CDR2 SQIVND (reference sequence). J gave up 7 bases and V 5 bases, and 2 bases lay outside the gene matches.

The chain carries TRBV6-6 and TRBJ2-3; 10 bases map to TRBD1. The CDR3 loop spans 15 amino acids. Germline-derived CDR1 and CDR2 are MNHNY and SVGAGI (reference sequence). V shed 4 bases and J 2 bases; nucleotides not matched to a gene: 3. The CDR3 sequence: CASSWGTGVTDTQYF. For the CDR3, the DNA is TGTGCCAGCAGTTGGGGGACAGGGGTCACAGATACGCAGTATTTT.

The sample holds one count of this clone. The chain links TRBV7-9 to TRBJ1-6, with 8 bases identical to TRBD1. The junction had 4 bases not matched to a gene; V was cut back by 1 base and J by 8 bases. Germline V CDR1 and CDR2: SEHNR, FQNEAQ (reference sequence). The CDR3 spans 15 residues. CDR3 nucleotide sequence: TGTGCCAGCAGCTTAGAAGGACAGGGCTATTCACCCCTCCACTTT. Protein product: CASSLEGQGYSPLHF.

This clone came up a few times. The genes are TRBV5-1 and TRBJ2-1; tentatively, D is TRBD2 (5 bases). The CDR3 is made up of 15 amino acids. From germline, CDR1 is SGHRS and CDR2 YFSETQ. Trimming removed 0 bases from V and 6 bases from J, with 13 bases in between. The CDR3 loop is CASSLELVQSNEQFF. DNA for the CDR3: TGCGCCAGCAGCTTGGAACTAGTACAAAGCAATGAGCAGTTCTTC.

The chain recombines TRBV5-1 with TRBJ2-2; TRBD2 aligns across 8 bases. There are 16 residues in the CDR3. Germline trimming cut 0 bases from V and 0 bases from J; bases unmatched to any gene: 1. Germline loops: CDR1 SGHRS, CDR2 YFSETQ. The CDR3 nucleotides read TGCGCCAGCAGCTTGGTGGGACTAGCGAACACCGGGGAGCTGTTTTTT. The encoded protein is CASSLVGLANTGELFF.

The chain combines TRBV2 with TRBJ2-1; 8 nucleotides match TRBD1. Germline assignment: CDR1 SNHLY and CDR2 FYNNEI. The CDR3 is made up of 15 amino acids. The V and J ends lost 1 base and 7 bases, in that order; junction bases with no gene match: 6. This chain's CDR3 is CASSEGLDRANEQFF. In DNA form, the CDR3 reads TGTGCCAGCAGTGAAGGGCTGGACAGGGCTAATGAGCAGTTCTTC.

This clone was detected only once. The chain uses TRBV5-1 and TRBJ2-2, with 8 nucleotides matching TRBD2. The V gene's germline CDR1 is SGHRS and CDR2 YFSETQ. The CDR3 is 18 residues long. The ends lost 4 bases at V and 0 bases at J; junction bases unmatched: 11. In nucleotides, the CDR3 is TGCGCCAGCAGCAGTCATGCACGCGGGGGGCCGAACACCGGGGAGCTGTTTTTT. This encodes CASSSHARGGPNTGELFF.

The J gene is TRBJ2-7, the V gene TRBV5-1; TRBD2 is a possible D gene (6 bases). This CDR3 spans 14 amino acids. The V gene's germline CDR1 is SGHRS and CDR2 YFSETQ. The V gene lost 1 base and the J gene lost 2 bases, with 10 bases spanning the gap. CDR3 amino acids: CASSLSSDTYEQYF. In DNA, the CDR3 is TGCGCCAGCAGCTTGTCTAGCGACACCTACGAGCAGTACTTC.

This clone was observed once. This rearrangement joins TRBV30 to TRBJ1-1; a weak D match, TRBD1 (5 bases). Trimming took off 5 bases at V and 1 base at J, with 20 bases between the two ends. Germline V gives CDR1 GTSNPN, CDR2 SVGIG (reference sequence). This CDR3 comprises 16 residues. The CDR3 spells CAWGLLRDFKNTEAFF. The DNA for the CDR3 is TGTGCCTGGGGCCTTTTGCGGGACTTTAAGAACACTGAAGCTTTCTTT.

V and J are TRBV19 and TRBJ1-1; 9 positions agree with TRBD1. CDR3 length equals 16 residues. Germline V gives CDR1 LNHDA, CDR2 SQIVND (reference sequence). Trimming removed 1 base from V and 6 bases from J; junction bases left unmatched: 9. In DNA, the CDR3 is TGTGCCAGTAGTATAGCCCGGACAGGGGCGATCCCTGAAGCTTTCTTT. Translating it yields CASSIARTGAIPEAFF. Drawing the rest from reference TRBV19 and TRBJ1-1, the complete variable domain is DGGITQSPKYLFRKEGQNVTLSCEQNLNHDAMYWYRQDPGQGLRLIYYSQIVNDFQKGDIAEGYSVSREKKESFPLTVTSAQKNPTAFYLCASSIARTGAIPEAFFGQGTRLTVV.

V is TRBV7-9 and J is TRBJ2-3; 7 nucleotides line up with TRBD1. This CDR3 is 15 amino acids long. Trimming took 1 base from V and 4 from J; bases not matched to a gene: 5. Germline V gives CDR1 SEHNR, CDR2 FQNEAQ (reference sequence). The CDR3 coding sequence is TGTGCCAGCAGCTTAGAGGGAACAGGGGCAGATACGCAGTATTTT. Protein product: CASSLEGTGADTQYF.

V gene TRBV5-1 combines with J gene TRBJ2-7; TRBD1 matches at 12 bases. J was trimmed by 2 bases and V by 5 bases; bases with no gene match: 2. The CDR3 totals 14 residues. The germline CDR1 and CDR2 sequences are SGHRS and YFSETQ. In DNA, the CDR3 is TGCGCCAGCAGAGGGACAGGGGGCGCCTACGAGCAGTACTTC. This translates into CASRGTGGAYEQYF.